This TCR beta chain was identified during a study of shared clonotypes between healthy human individuals. For the study at large: Each donor contributed plates that comprised three CD4 naive, three CD4 memory, two CD8 naive and one CD8 memory.

TCRdb's copy holds only in-frame clones and misses some; the assay was immunoSEQ multiplex PCR. The sample holds 2 million to 2.5 million clones, around 90% seen once. The V gene's germline CDR1 is MNHNS and CDR2 SASEGT. This CDR3 spans 15 amino acids. Trimming removed 1 base from V and 2 bases from J; junction bases left unmatched: 4. This chain connects TRBV6-1 to TRBJ2-7; TRBD1 aligns across 8 bases. Sequenced sample: naive CD4+ T cells from PBMCs. Subset denoted: CD45RA+ positively selected. The receptor was derived from a man aged 18 to 29 in good health. Some clones in this sample may be carry-over from other donors' samples. CDR3 residues: CASSEEAGGPYEQYF. Written as DNA, the CDR3 is TGTGCCAGCAGTGAAGAGGCAGGGGGCCCCTACGAGCAGTACTTC.